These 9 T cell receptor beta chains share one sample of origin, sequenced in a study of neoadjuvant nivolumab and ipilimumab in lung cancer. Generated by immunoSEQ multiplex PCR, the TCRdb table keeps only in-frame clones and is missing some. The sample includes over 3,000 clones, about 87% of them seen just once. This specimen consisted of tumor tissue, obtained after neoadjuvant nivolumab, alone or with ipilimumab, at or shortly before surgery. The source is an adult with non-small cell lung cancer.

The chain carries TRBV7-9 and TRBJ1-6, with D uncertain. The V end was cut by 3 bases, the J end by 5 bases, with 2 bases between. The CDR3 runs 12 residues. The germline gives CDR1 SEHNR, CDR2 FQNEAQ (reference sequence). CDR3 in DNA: TGTGCCAGCAGCTTCAATAATTCACCCCTCCACTTT. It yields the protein CASSFNNSPLHF.

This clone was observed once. The CDR3 nucleotides are TGTGCCAGCAGTTCCGGGAGGAACACTGAAGCTTTCTTT. This codes for CASSSGRNTEAFF. V gene TRBV5-4 combines with J gene TRBJ1-1; D gene unclear. The CDR3 covers 13 residues. Trimming removed 5 bases from V and 1 base from J, with 9 bases in between. CDR1 is SGHNT and CDR2 is YYREEE in the germline V gene (reference sequence).

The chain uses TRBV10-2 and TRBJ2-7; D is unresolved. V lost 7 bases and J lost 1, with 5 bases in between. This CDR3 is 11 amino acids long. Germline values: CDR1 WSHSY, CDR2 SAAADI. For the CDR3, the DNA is TGCGCCAGCAAAGAGTCCTACGAGCAGTACTTC. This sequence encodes CASKESYEQYF.

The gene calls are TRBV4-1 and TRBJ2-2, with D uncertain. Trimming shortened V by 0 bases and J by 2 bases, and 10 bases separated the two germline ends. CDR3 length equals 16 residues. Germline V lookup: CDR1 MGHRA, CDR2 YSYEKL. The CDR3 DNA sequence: TGCGCCAGCAGCCAAGACCCTGGAAGAAACACCGGGGAGCTGTTTTTT. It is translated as CASSQDPGRNTGELFF.

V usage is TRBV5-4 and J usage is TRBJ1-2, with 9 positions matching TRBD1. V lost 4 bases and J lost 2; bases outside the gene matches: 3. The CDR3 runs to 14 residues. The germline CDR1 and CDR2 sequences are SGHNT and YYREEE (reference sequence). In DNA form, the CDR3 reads TGTGCCAGCAGCGCCGGGACAGGGAACTATGGCTACACCTTC. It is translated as CASSAGTGNYGYTF.

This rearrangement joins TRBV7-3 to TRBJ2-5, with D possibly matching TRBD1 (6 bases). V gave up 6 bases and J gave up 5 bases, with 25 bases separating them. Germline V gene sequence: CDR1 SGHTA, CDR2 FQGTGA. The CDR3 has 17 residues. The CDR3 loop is CASSSFPRGTRGETQYF. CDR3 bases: TGTGCCAGCAGTTCATTCCCCAGGGGCACCCGAGGGGAGACCCAGTACTTC.

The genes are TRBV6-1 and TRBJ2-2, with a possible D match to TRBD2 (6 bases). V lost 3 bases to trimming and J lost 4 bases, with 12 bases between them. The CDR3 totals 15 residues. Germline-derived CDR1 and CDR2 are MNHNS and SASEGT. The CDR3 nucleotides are TGTGCCAGCAGTGAGGCTCAGGGAGGCACCGGGGAGCTGTTTTTT. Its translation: CASSEAQGGTGELFF.

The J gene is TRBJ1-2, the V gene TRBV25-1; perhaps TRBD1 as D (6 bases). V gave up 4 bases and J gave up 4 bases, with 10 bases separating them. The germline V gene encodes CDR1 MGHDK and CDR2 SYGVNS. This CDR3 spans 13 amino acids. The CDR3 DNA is TGTGCCAGCAGTGTGGGGACAAGCTATGGCTACACCTTC. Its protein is CASSVGTSYGYTF.

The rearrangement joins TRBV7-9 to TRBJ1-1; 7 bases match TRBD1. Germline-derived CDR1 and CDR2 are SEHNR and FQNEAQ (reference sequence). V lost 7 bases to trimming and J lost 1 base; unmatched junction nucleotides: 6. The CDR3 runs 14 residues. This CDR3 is CASNLRGRNTEAFF. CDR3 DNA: TGTGCCAGCAATCTTAGGGGGCGGAACACTGAAGCTTTCTTT.